A single sample gave rise to the 29 T cell receptor beta chains below, sequenced in a study of blood T cell repertoires in COVID-19. The method was immunoSEQ multiplex PCR; TCRdb's version includes in-frame clones alone and lacks a portion of them. The sample lists roughly 15,000 clones, around 94% occurring once. The specimen was peripheral blood. These receptors all come from a human donor with active COVID-19. The donor label of this sample is uncertain.

V usage is TRBV4-1 and J usage is TRBJ2-7; 9 bases line up with TRBD1. The length of the CDR3 is 16 residues. V shed 2 bases and J 5 bases; nucleotides not matched to a gene: 10. Germline V gene lookup returns CDR1 MGHRA and CDR2 YSYEKL. The CDR3 loop is CASSQPPTGTGNEQYF. The CDR3 nucleotides are TGCGCCAGCAGCCAACCCCCGACCGGGACAGGGAACGAGCAGTACTTC.

The rearrangement uses TRBV2 and TRBJ2-1, with D possibly TRBD2 on 6 matching bases. The CDR3 is 13 residues long. Between the trimmed V and J ends, which lost 0 bases and 8 bases, there was a span of 8 bases. Germline V gives CDR1 SNHLY, CDR2 FYNNEI. As DNA, the CDR3 is TGTGCCAGCAGTGAAGCGCGGGGCTATGAGCAGTTCTTC. Its protein is CASSEARGYEQFF.

V gene TRBV7-9 combines with J gene TRBJ2-5; the match to TRBD1 covers 9 bases. Germline V CDR1 and CDR2: SEHNR, FQNEAQ (reference sequence). V lost 3 bases, J lost 5 bases, and 7 bases stayed unmatched. CDR3 length equals 15 residues. CDR3 in DNA: TGTGCCAGCAGCTTTGTGGGACAGGGCATTGAGACCCAGTACTTC. It specifies CASSFVGQGIETQYF. The variable domain in full, completed from reference TRBV7-9 and TRBJ2-5, reads DTGVSQNPRHKITKRGQNVTFRCDPISEHNRLYWYRQTLGQGPEFLTYFQNEAQLEKSRLLSDRFSAERPKGSFSTLEIQRTEQGDSAMYLCASSFVGQGIETQYFGPGTRLLVL.

The V and J genes are TRBV6-5 and TRBJ1-5; D remains unclear. Trimming cost V 5 bases and J 2 bases, with 13 bases left between them. CDR3 size: 15 residues. Germline V CDR1 and CDR2: MNHEY, SVGAGI. DNA of the CDR3: TGTGCCAGCAGTATTAGCTTGTATGGCAATCAGCCCCAGCATTTT. Translating it yields CASSISLYGNQPQHF.

The V gene is TRBV2, the J gene TRBJ2-1, with TRBD2 identical over 9 bases. The germline V gene has CDR1 SNHLY and CDR2 FYNNEI. The CDR3 contains 15 residues. After removal of 8 bases from V and 4 bases from J, the junction contained 9 bases not matched to a gene. The CDR3 is CASWSSREGYNEQFF. CDR3 nucleotides: TGTGCCAGCTGGAGCTCGCGGGAGGGTTACAATGAGCAGTTCTTC.

This sequence joins TRBV21-1 and TRBJ2-7; the table's D call of TRBD2 was not tested on the DNA. TRBV21-1 is termed a pseudogene. The CDR3 is 18 residues long. CDR3: CASSLPWTSGRPYYEQYF. DNA for the CDR3: TGTGCCAGCAGCCTCCCCTGGACTAGCGGGAGACCTTACTACGAGCAGTACTTC.

J is TRBJ2-1 and V is TRBV21-1; the table's D call of TRBD2 was not tested on the DNA. TRBV21-1 is noted as a pseudogene. The CDR3 sequence is 16 residues long. CDR3: CASSTSSGVGYNEQFF. The CDR3 DNA follows: TGTGCCAGCAGCACCAGTAGCGGGGTAGGCTACAATGAGCAGTTCTTC.

The chain has TRBV5-5 and TRBJ1-1, with D unresolved. Germline values: CDR1 SGHKS, CDR2 YYEKEE (reference sequence). The CDR3 extends over 13 amino acids. Deletions cut 3 bases from V and 0 bases from J, with 6 bases between. This chain's CDR3 is CASSYTVNTEAFF. As DNA, the CDR3 is TGTGCCAGCAGCTATACGGTGAACACTGAAGCTTTCTTT.

This clone was counted between two and nine times. Germline and junction disagree at one end, which may indicate a read error. V is TRBV2 and J is TRBJ1-2; maybe TRBD1 (5 bases). There are 11 residues in the CDR3. The V gene's germline CDR1 is SNHLY and CDR2 FYNNEI. The CDR3 DNA is TGTGCCAGAAGTGGGGGAGGTGGCTACACCTTC. Translated: CARSGGGGYTF. Filled out from reference TRBV2 and TRBJ1-2, the complete variable domain reads EPEVTQTPSHQVTQMGQEVILRCVPISNHLYFYWYRQILGQKVEFLVSFYNNEISEKSEIFDDQFSVERPDGSNFTLKIRSTKLEDSAMYFCARSGGGGYTFGSGTRLTVV.

The V and J genes are TRBV6-5 and TRBJ2-5, with 8 bases fitting TRBD1. After removal of 3 bases from V and 4 bases from J, the junction contained 7 bases not matched to a gene. Germline CDR1 is MNHEY and CDR2 is SVGAGI. This CDR3 has 15 amino acids. CDR3 sequence reads: CASSYSGQGPETQYF. In DNA, the CDR3 is TGTGCCAGCAGTTATAGTGGACAGGGACCAGAGACCCAGTACTTC.

This clone appeared a single time. V and J are TRBV7-2 and TRBJ1-1; 7 nucleotides align to TRBD1. This CDR3 has 15 residues. Germline V gene lookup returns CDR1 SGHTA and CDR2 FQGNSA. J was trimmed by 1 base and V by 5 bases; bases with no gene match: 7. CDR3 loop: CASSEDRAENTEAFF. CDR3 bases: TGTGCCAGCAGCGAAGACAGGGCAGAGAACACTGAAGCTTTCTTT.

This chain uses TRBV28 with TRBJ1-5, with D unresolved. This CDR3 spans 13 amino acids. Germline loops: CDR1 MDHEN, CDR2 SYDVKM. Trimming stripped 8 bases from V and 1 base from J, with 9 bases between. CDR3 DNA sequence: TGTGCCAGCCTCCTTCGGAGCAATCAGCCCCAGCATTTT. Protein product: CASLLRSNQPQHF.

This chain links TRBV6-2 or TRBV6-3 with TRBJ2-7; D not certain. The CDR3 contains 16 residues. Germline V CDR1 and CDR2: MNHEY, SVGEGT. The germline V and J ends were trimmed by 0 bases and 0 bases, with 12 bases remaining between them. Written as DNA, the CDR3 is TGTGCCAGCAGTTACTCGAGTAGAGGCCCCTCCTACGAGCAGTACTTC. It yields the protein CASSYSSRGPSYEQYF.

V and J are TRBV5-4 and TRBJ2-5; 9 bases fit TRBD2. This CDR3 region has 15 residues. V was pared by 0 bases and J by 5 bases, with 5 bases of the junction left unmatched. The germline CDR1 and CDR2 sequences are SGHNT and YYREEE (reference sequence). The CDR3 loop reads CASSLAASGAETQYF. For the CDR3, the DNA is TGTGCCAGCAGCTTGGCGGCTAGCGGGGCTGAGACCCAGTACTTC.

The gene calls are TRBV30 and TRBJ1-1, with D unclear. From germline, CDR1 is GTSNPN and CDR2 SVGIG (reference sequence). Trimming cost V 2 bases and J 10 bases, with 11 bases left between them. This CDR3 region has 11 residues. The CDR3 bases are TGTGCCTGGAGTCGAAGCCGCGGAGCTTTCTTT. Its translation: CAWSRSRGAFF.

The rearrangement uses TRBV4-1 and TRBJ2-1, with D hard to call. This CDR3 is built from 12 residues. CDR1 is MGHRA, CDR2 YSYEKL, per germline. Trimming stripped 3 bases from V and 9 bases from J, with 9 bases between. The CDR3, as DNA: TGCGCCAGCAGCCAGACCCGCGGTGAGCAGTTCTTC. Its translation is CASSQTRGEQFF.

V is TRBV7-9 and J is TRBJ2-7; D ambiguous. Germline assignment: CDR1 SEHNR and CDR2 FQNEAQ (reference sequence). CDR3 length: 13 residues. V lost 5 bases and J lost 3, with 11 bases in between. The CDR3 coding sequence is TGTGCCAGCAGCCCCCGGGTTGGCTACGAGCAGTACTTC. Its protein product is CASSPRVGYEQYF.

The CDR3 sequence: CASRGDTQYF. CDR3 in DNA: TGTGCCAGCCGGGGAGATACGCAGTATTTT. The gene calls are TRBV2 and TRBJ2-3; tentative D call: TRBD2 (5 bases). The CDR3 is 10 amino acids. V lost 8 bases and J lost 5, with 5 bases in between. In germline, CDR1 is SNHLY, CDR2 FYNNEI.

The chain uses TRBV30 and TRBJ1-1, with 8 bases that match TRBD1. Germline-derived CDR1 and CDR2 are GTSNPN and SVGIG (reference sequence). Losses at the gene ends were 0 bases for V and 7 bases for J; bases not matched to a gene: 7. There are 14 residues in the CDR3. The chain's CDR3 is CAWSVTQGAGEAFF. The CDR3 DNA reads as TGTGCCTGGAGTGTAACCCAGGGGGCTGGTGAAGCTTTCTTT.

The rearrangement links TRBV20-1 to TRBJ2-4; D is uncertain. This CDR3 is 11 amino acids long. Germline V lookup: CDR1 DFQATT, CDR2 SNEGSKA (reference sequence). V gave up 6 bases and J gave up 9 bases, with 12 bases separating them. DNA of the CDR3: TGCAGTGCCAACCTCCAGGCCATTCAGTACTTC. Translation: CSANLQAIQYF.

The chain carries TRBV5-1 and TRBJ1-1, with TRBD1 matching over 9 bases. After removal of 4 bases from V and 0 bases from J, the junction contained 7 bases not matched to a gene. Germline assignment: CDR1 SGHRS and CDR2 YFSETQ. The CDR3 length is 16 residues. In DNA form, the CDR3 reads TGCGCCAGCAGCCGGAGGACAGGGGCGATGAACACTGAAGCTTTCTTT. Translating gives CASSRRTGAMNTEAFF. The whole variable domain, filled in from reference TRBV5-1 and TRBJ1-1, reads KAGVTQTPRYLIKTRGQQVTLSCSPISGHRSVSWYQQTPGQGLQFLFEYFSETQRNKGNFPGRFSGRQFSNSRSEMNVSTLELGDSALYLCASSRRTGAMNTEAFFGQGTRLTVV.

The V gene is TRBV7-8, the J gene TRBJ1-5; D unclear. The germline CDR1 and CDR2 sequences are SGHVS and FQNEAQ. The CDR3 totals 16 residues. V lost 4 bases to trimming and J lost 6 bases, with 19 bases between them. The CDR3 loop reads CASSSSRGREGQPQHF. The CDR3 coding sequence is TGTGCCAGCAGCTCGAGTAGAGGGAGGGAGGGTCAGCCCCAGCATTTT.

This clone was counted a single time. V gene TRBV6-4 combines with J gene TRBJ2-1, with 10 bases fitting TRBD2. Germline V gives CDR1 MRHNA, CDR2 SNTAGT. CDR3 size: 15 residues. The V segment lost 3 bases and the J segment 6 bases; nucleotides outside the gene matches: 5. CDR3 nucleotides: TGTGCCAGCAGTGAATCCAGCGGGGGGGCCAATGAGCAGTTCTTC. Translation gives CASSESSGGANEQFF.

The rearrangement links TRBV19 to TRBJ1-5; no clear D. V was pared by 3 bases and J by 1 base, with 10 bases between. Germline-derived CDR1 and CDR2 are LNHDA and SQIVND (reference sequence). The CDR3 covers 15 residues. The CDR3 DNA sequence: TGTGCCAGTAGTATCCAAGAAGCGAGCAATCAGCCCCAGCATTTT. Protein: CASSIQEASNQPQHF.

The table lists this clone with a few counts. J is TRBJ2-5 and V is TRBV2; D possibly corresponds to TRBD2 (5 bases). The CDR3 consists of 14 residues. Germline V gene sequence: CDR1 SNHLY, CDR2 FYNNEI. Trimming stripped 10 bases from V and 2 bases from J, with 17 bases between. CDR3 protein: CANNIGGSQETQYF. The CDR3 nucleotides are TGTGCCAACAATATCGGTGGGAGTCAAGAGACCCAGTACTTC.

The genes are TRBV6-5 and TRBJ2-3; the D gene is possibly TRBD2 (6 bases). CDR1 is MNHEY and CDR2 is SVGAGI in the germline V gene. The germline V and J ends were trimmed by 6 bases and 2 bases, with 9 bases remaining between them. The CDR3 has 13 residues. The CDR3 DNA reads TGTGCCAGCAGGAGGGAGGCCACAGATACGCAGTATTTT. It specifies CASRREATDTQYF.

This chain connects TRBV4-1 to TRBJ2-7; weak D call: TRBD1 (5 bases). CDR3 size: 13 residues. Per the germline V gene, CDR1 is MGHRA and CDR2 is YSYEKL. V lost 4 bases, J lost 0 bases, and 7 bases lay in between. The CDR3 nucleotides are TGCGCCAGCAGCCTCAGGGACTCCTACGAGCAGTACTTC. Its protein product is CASSLRDSYEQYF.

This clone appeared a few times. Its ends do not fully match the called genes, so a read error is possible. This chain links TRBV3-1 (or the pseudogene TRBV3-2) with TRBJ2-7, with a tentative D call TRBD2 (6 bases). Germline CDR1 is LGHDT and CDR2 is YNNKEL (reference sequence). The CDR3 totals 12 residues. CDR3 sequence reads: CASSIRGLGVDF. The CDR3 DNA follows: TGTGCCAGCAGCATTCGGGGACTTGGAGTGGACTTC.

The chain links TRBV2 to TRBJ2-3, with TRBD2 matching over 11 bases. Germline CDR1 and CDR2: SNHLY and FYNNEI. This CDR3 contains 17 residues. After removal of 4 bases from V and 2 bases from J, the junction contained 8 bases not matched to a gene. The CDR3 DNA reads TGTGCCAGCAGTGTAGCGGGAGGGCCCGAAAACACAGATACGCAGTATTTT. Translated: CASSVAGGPENTDTQYF.